The 2 T cell receptor beta chains listed next were all sequenced from one sample in a study of blood T cells in healthy people across ages. The second PCR ran about 6 to 11 cycles with a sample-barcoded 5' primer and J-beta primers. MiXCR, applied by TCRdb to the 5' RACE reads, yields one record per CDR3 protein. The table records roughly 650,000 distinct CDR3 sequences, roughly 30% of them present only once. Sample: blood. The receptors here all came from a woman older than 75 in good health.

This clonotype appeared many times. The chain couples TRBV9 to TRBJ2-7, with D perhaps given as TRBD1 or TRBD2 (5 bases each). CDR1 and CDR2 from the germline V gene are SGDLS and YYNGEE. The CDR3 consists of 16 residues. With 5 bases removed from V and 2 bases from J, the gap between germline ends came to 20 bases. CDR3 nucleotides: TGTGCCAGCAGTCGAGAGGGGATTAATTTTCCCTACGAGCAGTACTTC. It codes for CASSREGINFPYEQYF.

In its sample, this clonotype was seen a few times. The rearrangement links TRBV20-1 to TRBJ2-5; 8 bases map to TRBD2. Germline V gives CDR1 DFQATT, CDR2 SNEGSKA (reference sequence). V trimming: 3 bases; J trimming: 3 bases; junction bases outside the gene matches: 12. This CDR3 comprises 16 residues. DNA for the CDR3: TGCAGTGCTAGGCCCATAGCGGGGAGAGGGGAAGAGACCCAGTACTTC. This codes for CSARPIAGRGEETQYF.